These 2 T cell receptor beta chains originate from one sample sequenced in a study of a mutant IDH1 vaccine in newly diagnosed glioma. Time point of the sample: week 47, end of study. Topical imiquimod was applied with each vaccine dose, which held 300 ug of mutant IDH1 20-mer peptide. Antigens for these TCRs are unknown. Profiling relied on immunoSEQ multiplex PCR, and the TCRdb table lists in-frame clones only, not all of them. In the table there are 40,000 or so clones, less than 85% of which are singletons. The source was PBMCs, collected from a glioma patient whose treatment included an IDH1 peptide vaccine. The receptors originated from a man aged 18 to 30 with glioma. Some clones in this sample may be carry-over from other donors' samples.

V and J are TRBV10-2 and TRBJ1-2, with D perhaps TRBD1 (6 bases). Between the trimmed V and J ends, which lost 2 bases and 3 bases, there was a span of 13 bases. Germline CDR1 WSHSY, CDR2 SAAADI. The CDR3 extends over 15 amino acids. CDR3 residues: CASSEVPPGDYGYTF. CDR3 coding DNA: TGCGCCAGCAGTGAGGTACCCCCAGGGGACTATGGCTACACCTTC.

The chain carries TRBV4-1 and TRBJ1-1; the D gene is possibly TRBD1 (6 bases). The V gene's germline CDR1 is MGHRA and CDR2 YSYEKL. The CDR3 consists of 15 residues. Trimming cost V 7 bases and J 3 bases, with 18 bases left between them. CDR3 sequence: CASTQAQGRYTEAFF. DNA of the CDR3: TGCGCCAGCACTCAGGCACAGGGTAGGTACACTGAAGCTTTCTTT.